This T cell receptor beta chain was sequenced during a study of blood T cell repertoires in COVID-19. Looking at the study overall: The samples span acute and convalescent COVID-19 from the United States, Italy and Spain. The cDNA or gDNA used as material had been derived from T cells, B-cell-depleted T cells, or PBMCs.

The trim removed 5 bases at V and 0 bases at J, leaving 11 bases unmatched. CDR1 SSHAT and CDR2 FNYEAQ come from the germline V gene (reference sequence). The CDR3 contains 19 residues. Per the original data handling: The assay estimated nucleated cells by amplifying reference gene primers. The assay was immunoSEQ multiplex PCR, and TCRdb's table has in-frame clones only and misses some. The DNA gave D and trimming, while V, J and clone size come from that table. The profile covers more than 70,000 clones, with about 89% appearing a single time and about 5% taken by the ten largest. The sample consisted of peripheral blood. The V call is TRBV7-7, the J call TRBJ2-3; 13 bases are a match to TRBD2. The sequence was collected from a man in his fifties with active or convalescent COVID-19. The CDR3 here is CASSRGGTSGVHSTDTQYF. Here the CDR3 DNA reads TGTGCCAGCAGCCGGGGGGGGACTAGCGGGGTCCATAGCACAGATACGCAGTATTTT.